Following are 29 T cell receptor beta chains from one sample sequenced in a study of regulatory T cells in long-lasting Graves disease. Noted time point: newly diagnosed GD, antithyroid drugs for less than 3 months. Extracted RNA from PBMCs served as the source of the TCR library. Investigators prepared the TCR beta libraries by applying iRepertoire HTBI primers and Arm-PCR of CDR3 regions. TCRdb recomputed calls from the multiplex PCR reads with MiXCR, one row per CDR3 protein. The sample gives 530,000 or so distinct CDR3 sequences, about 13% of which show up once; 8.5% to 10% is in the top ten. This sample was shared with a second study, whose subject was T cells in Graves' hyperthyroidism and ophthalmopathy.

The specimen comprised peripheral blood mononuclear cells (PBMCs), sampled at new diagnosis, from a patient treated with antithyroid drugs. These receptors came from a man younger than 45 with Graves disease.

This clonotype was counted at least ten times. The chain carries TRBV2 and TRBJ1-1; D remains ambiguous. V lost 7 bases and J 0 bases, leaving 9 bases between the germline ends. Germline-derived CDR1 and CDR2 are SNHLY and FYNNEI. There are 13 residues in the CDR3. CDR3 sequence: CASMAEMNTEAFF. As DNA, the CDR3 is TGTGCCAGCATGGCAGAAATGAACACTGAAGCTTTCTTT.

V and J are TRBV7-2 and TRBJ2-7; D is undetermined. The CDR3 has 14 amino acids. Between the trimmed V and J ends, which lost 5 bases and 5 bases, there was a span of 16 bases. The V gene's germline CDR1 is SGHTA and CDR2 FQGNSA. CDR3 bases: TGTGCCAGCAGCCGAGAAAGGAGTATTGACGAGCAGTACTTC. Residues: CASSRERSIDEQYF.

This clonotype came up a few times. The V gene is TRBV13, the J gene TRBJ2-7, with TRBD2 as a possible D gene (6 bases). CDR3 length: 15 residues. Trimming shortened V by 7 bases and J by 5 bases, and 21 bases separated the two germline ends. The germline V gene has CDR1 PRHDT and CDR2 FYEKMQ (reference sequence). The DNA for the CDR3 is TGTGCCAGCACCAAACGGGGAGGAAAGACAGACGAGCAGTACTTC. This translates into CASTKRGGKTDEQYF. The variable domain in full, with the rest retrieved from reference TRBV13 and TRBJ2-7, is AAGVIQSPRHLIKEKRETATLKCYPIPRHDTVYWYQQGPGQDPQFLISFYEKMQSDKGSIPDRFSAQQFSDYHSELNMSSLELGDSALYFCASTKRGGKTDEQYFGPGTRLTVT.

This clonotype was seen repeatedly, ten times or more. The V call is TRBV5-1, the J call TRBJ2-7; 8 bases match TRBD1. This CDR3 has 16 residues. The trim removed 3 bases at V and 2 bases at J, leaving 10 bases unmatched. The germline CDR1 and CDR2 sequences are SGHRS and YFSETQ. The CDR3 DNA sequence: TGCGCCAGCAGCTCGGCTCCGCAGGGGGCGGCCTACGAGCAGTACTTC. It is translated as CASSSAPQGAAYEQYF.

The rearrangement joins TRBV27 to TRBJ2-1; 13 bases align to TRBD2. Germline V gene sequence: CDR1 MNHEY, CDR2 SMNVEV (reference sequence). V was pared by 5 bases and J by 3 bases, with 13 bases of the junction left unmatched. The CDR3 contains 19 residues. CDR3: CASSTSWTSGSAYYNEQFF. The CDR3 region has the DNA TGTGCCAGCAGTACTTCCTGGACTAGCGGGAGCGCTTACTACAATGAGCAGTTCTTC.

Worth noting for this clonotype: This may be a read error: a much more frequent sequence differs by one nucleotide. This rearrangement joins TRBV6-2 or TRBV6-3 to TRBJ1-1; D gene unclear. The length of the CDR3 is 15 residues. Germline V lookup: CDR1 MNHEY, CDR2 SVGEGT. As DNA, the CDR3 is TGTGCCAGCAGTTACTCCTCACGGCTGAACACTGAAGCTTCCTTT. Protein: CASSYSSRLNTEASF.

This clonotype was observed a handful of times. The chain employs TRBV20-1 and TRBJ2-3, with TRBD1 identical over 7 bases. The CDR3 is 18 amino acids. With 0 bases clipped from V and 0 bases from J, the junction kept 12 bases outside the gene matches. Germline loops: CDR1 DFQATT, CDR2 SNEGSKA (reference sequence). This CDR3 is CSARDPGPGQVSTDTQYF. The CDR3 coding sequence is TGCAGTGCTAGAGACCCGGGACCCGGACAGGTTAGCACAGATACGCAGTATTTT.

The chain couples TRBV6-2 or TRBV6-3 to TRBJ2-3; D remains unclear. Germline CDR1 reads MNHEY; CDR2 reads SVGEGT. The V end was cut by 2 bases, the J end by 4 bases, with 16 bases between. The CDR3 runs to 16 residues. CDR3 in amino acids: CASSYGGGLGADTQYF. CDR3 coding DNA: TGTGCCAGCAGTTACGGCGGCGGCTTGGGCGCAGATACGCAGTATTTT.

This clonotype was recorded a few times. The rearrangement links TRBV27 to TRBJ1-4, with 9 bases aligning to TRBD1. Looked up from germline, CDR1 is MNHEY and CDR2 is SMNVEV (reference sequence). V gave up 8 bases and J gave up 8 bases; unmatched junction bases: 9. CDR3 length: 14 residues. Here the CDR3 reads CASGPGTGREKLFF. As DNA, the CDR3 is TGTGCCAGCGGACCCGGGACAGGGCGCGAAAAACTGTTTTTT.

Comments on this clonotype: A much bigger clone sits one base away, suggesting this may be a read error. This chain uses TRBV6-1 with TRBJ2-5, with 7 bases matching TRBD2. Germline CDR1 MNHNS, CDR2 SASEGT. J gave up 10 bases and V 5 bases, and 13 bases lay outside the gene matches. This CDR3 has 14 amino acids. CDR3: CASSKGRERQIQYF. The DNA for the CDR3 is TGTGCCAGCAGTAAGGGGCGGGAGAGACAGATCCAGTACTTC.

This clonotype was counted a few times. An end of the junction does not agree with germline; a read error may underlie this. The rearrangement links TRBV15 to TRBJ2-7, with D maybe TRBD1 (5 bases). The CDR3 consists of 13 residues. CDR1 is LNHNV, CDR2 YYDKDF, per germline (reference sequence). The CDR3 DNA reads as TGTGCCACCAGCAGAGACAGGGAATACGAGCAGTGCTTC. Its translation: CATSRDREYEQCF. The full variable domain, its missing parts supplied by reference TRBV15 and TRBJ2-7, is DAMVIQNPRYQVTQFGKPVTLSCSQTLNHNVMYWYQQKSSQAPKLLFHYYDKDFNNEADTPDNFQSRRPNTSFCFLDIRSPGLGDTAMYLCATSRDREYEQCFGPGTRLTVT.

Many counts were recorded for this clonotype. The genes are TRBV7-2 and TRBJ1-4, with TRBD1 matching over 7 bases. The germline gives CDR1 SGHTA, CDR2 FQGNSA. V gave up 0 bases and J gave up 7 bases; unmatched junction bases: 5. The length of the CDR3 is 15 residues. Here the CDR3 reads CASSLATGYGEKLFF. CDR3 nucleotide sequence: TGTGCCAGCAGCTTAGCGACAGGGTATGGTGAAAAACTGTTTTTT.

The table lists this clonotype with a few counts. The chain employs TRBV12-3 or TRBV12-4 and TRBJ1-5; D is undetermined. V lost 7 bases and J lost 0, with 10 bases in between. The CDR3 is made up of 14 amino acids. The CDR3 DNA reads as TGTGCCAGCAAAAACTCCTATAGCAATCAGCCCCAGCATTTT. It specifies CASKNSYSNQPQHF.

This clonotype was recorded many times. This chain connects TRBV7-8 to TRBJ2-1, with 9 positions matching TRBD2. Germline lookup yields CDR1 SGHVS and CDR2 FQNEAQ. Trimming at V came to 5 bases and at J to 5 bases, leaving 10 bases not matched to a gene. CDR3 length equals 16 residues. DNA for the CDR3: TGTGCCAGCAGCAAAGTCCTCCGACTAGCGGACAATGAGCAGTTCTTC. This gives the protein CASSKVLRLADNEQFF.

The chain carries TRBV30 and TRBJ1-1, with D hard to call. There are 12 residues in the CDR3. The V and J ends lost 1 base and 7 bases respectively, with 10 bases between them. Germline CDR1 GTSNPN, CDR2 SVGIG (reference sequence). DNA for the CDR3: TGTGCCTGGAGTGACAAAGGCCGTGAAGCTTTCTTT. This encodes CAWSDKGREAFF.

This clonotype was observed many times. This chain uses TRBV28 with TRBJ2-1; 8 positions agree with TRBD2. From germline, CDR1 is MDHEN and CDR2 SYDVKM. The CDR3 has 19 amino acids. V shed 7 bases, J shed 2 bases, and the junction held 19 bases outside the gene matches. This CDR3 reads CASNGGEGGGSLAYNEQFF. Written as DNA, the CDR3 is TGTGCCAGCAACGGGGGGGAGGGGGGCGGGAGTCTCGCCTACAATGAGCAGTTCTTC.

This clonotype was counted ten times or more. The rearrangement uses TRBV29-1 and TRBJ1-1; 8 bases agree with TRBD1. CDR1 and CDR2 from the germline V gene are SQVTM and ANQGSEA. The CDR3 sequence is 12 residues long. V lost 2 bases and J lost 8; bases outside the gene matches: 4. The CDR3, as DNA: TGCAGCGTTGAACAGGGGGCAGTAGAAGCTTTCTTT. It specifies CSVEQGAVEAFF.

This clonotype appeared many times. The CDR3 DNA is TGTGCCAGCAGTCCTGGACAGGTTCTCTATGGCTACACCTTC. Residues: CASSPGQVLYGYTF. The chain has TRBV12-3 or TRBV12-4 and TRBJ1-2; 7 positions match TRBD1. The CDR3 extends over 14 amino acids. Trimming cost V 5 bases and J 4 bases; bases outside gene matches: 7.

This clonotype showed up many times. The chain is built from TRBV11-2 and TRBJ1-4; 8 nucleotides align to TRBD1. Trimming cost V 5 bases and J 7 bases; bases outside gene matches: 6. This CDR3 has 14 residues. Germline CDR1 and CDR2: SGHAT and FQNNGV. The CDR3 sequence: CASSHGTGGEKLFF. CDR3 sequence (DNA): TGTGCCAGCAGCCACGGGACAGGTGGTGAAAAACTGTTTTTT.

This clonotype has a count of ten or more. The chain employs TRBV27 and TRBJ2-2; D is unclear. The CDR3 is made up of 14 amino acids. The germline CDR1 and CDR2 sequences are MNHEY and SMNVEV (reference sequence). The V end was cut by 3 bases, the J end by 4 bases, with 9 bases between. CDR3 in DNA: TGTGCCAGCAGTTTCGGTCAGCGCACCGGGGAGCTGTTTTTT. It translates to CASSFGQRTGELFF.

The chain uses TRBV2 and TRBJ1-5; TRBD1 aligns across 7 bases. This CDR3 spans 15 amino acids. V shed 6 bases, J shed 4 bases, and the junction held 9 bases outside the gene matches. Germline CDR1 is SNHLY and CDR2 is FYNNEI. This CDR3 reads CASRRQGDGNQPQHF. The CDR3 DNA reads as TGTGCCAGCAGGCGGCAGGGGGACGGTAATCAGCCCCAGCATTTT.

This clonotype was counted between two and nine times. The rearrangement uses TRBV20-1 and TRBJ2-5, with D perhaps being TRBD1 or TRBD2 (5 bases each). V was pared by 6 bases and J by 5 bases, with 28 bases between. The germline CDR1 and CDR2 sequences are DFQATT and SNEGSKA (reference sequence). This CDR3 spans 17 amino acids. In DNA, the CDR3 is TGCAGTGCCAGATTACTAGACCCGGGACGCCTTGGGGAGACCCAGTACTTC. This gives the protein CSARLLDPGRLGETQYF.

This chain links TRBV20-1 with TRBJ2-1; D is tentatively TRBD1 or TRBD2 (6 bases each). The tail of the sequence fits TRBJ2-5 better, so the J call may be wrong. CDR1 is DFQATT and CDR2 is SNEGSKA in the germline V gene (reference sequence). The CDR3 is made up of 14 amino acids. The CDR3 is CSAHPVGGQETQYF. The CDR3 DNA reads TGCAGTGCTCACCCCGTCGGGGGCCAGGAGACCCAGTACTTC.

This clonotype has just a few counts. One junction end disagrees with the germline gene, perhaps due to a read error. The genes are TRBV7-9 and TRBJ2-7; TRBD2 is a possible D gene (5 bases). CDR3 length: 13 amino acids. Germline CDR1 reads SEHNR; CDR2 reads FQNEAQ (reference sequence). The DNA of the CDR3 is TGTGCCAGCAGTTTACCCCCTAGCTATTTTCAACGGTTC. This gives the protein CASSLPPSYFQRF.

This clonotype was counted many times. The rearrangement links TRBV12-3 or TRBV12-4 to TRBJ1-1; 8 bases align to TRBD1. V was clipped by 5 bases and J by 7 bases; unmatched bases: 9. The CDR3 runs to 14 residues. The CDR3 protein is CASSPGQGLGEAFF. DNA of the CDR3: TGTGCCAGCAGTCCAGGACAGGGTCTCGGTGAAGCTTTCTTT.

At least ten counts were recorded for this clonotype. This chain links TRBV2 with TRBJ2-7, with TRBD1 as a possible D gene (5 bases). CDR3 length: 14 amino acids. Trimming stripped 11 bases from V and 4 bases from J, with 21 bases between. Germline CDR1 reads SNHLY; CDR2 reads FYNNEI. The DNA of the CDR3 is TGTGCCTTACCCCCTACAGGATTCCTTTACGAGCAGTACTTC. Amino acids: CALPPTGFLYEQYF.

DNA for the CDR3: TGTGCCAGCAGCTTGGGGAGTGGGATAGAAGAGCAGTACTTC. Translation gives CASSLGSGIEEQYF. The rearrangement joins TRBV5-4 to TRBJ2-7; D gene unclear. The CDR3 contains 14 residues. V shed 0 bases and J shed 7 bases, with 14 bases lying between them. The germline CDR1 and CDR2 sequences are SGHNT and YYREEE (reference sequence).

This clonotype was recorded many times. This chain uses TRBV12-3 or TRBV12-4 with TRBJ2-1; the D gene is possibly TRBD2 (6 bases). The length of the CDR3 is 15 residues. Trimming removed 6 bases at V and 7 bases at J, with 19 bases between. The CDR3 protein is CASSVGNGGVNEQFF. The CDR3 DNA reads as TGTGCCAGCAGCGTGGGTAACGGGGGAGTAAATGAGCAGTTCTTC.

The gene calls are TRBV15 and TRBJ2-7; D gene uncertain. V gave up 1 base and J gave up 4 bases, with 11 bases separating them. This CDR3 contains 14 residues. From germline, CDR1 is LNHNV and CDR2 YYDKDF (reference sequence). CDR3 coding DNA: TGTGCCACCAGCAGAGGACAAAGTGGGTACGAGCAGTACTTC. As protein: CATSRGQSGYEQYF.